What follows are 2 T cell receptor beta chains derived from one specimen sequenced in a study of blood T cell repertoires in COVID-19 (dated by TCRdb to 2018 to 2021). The receptor library was made with the immunoSEQ multiplex PCR assay. The source is immuneACCESS, and TCRdb retained only in-frame sequences with V and J called. Part of the clones is not carried over; for the studies checked, unresolved V genes explain less than half of this, and the remainder is unexplained. The sample includes some 58,000 clones, with around 83% observed a single time. In total, the top ten clones hold roughly 10% of the sample. The sample taken for sequencing was peripheral blood. These receptors came from a man in his fifties or sixties with COVID-19, enrolled during active disease.

The V and J genes are TRBV28 and TRBJ2-7; 10 nucleotides align to TRBD2. This CDR3 region has 13 residues. Germline trimming cut 6 bases from V and 5 bases from J; bases unmatched to any gene: 4. Germline CDR1 MDHEN, CDR2 SYDVKM. CDR3 region: CASRSSGSDEQYF. For the CDR3, the DNA is TGTGCCAGCAGGTCTAGCGGGAGCGACGAGCAGTACTTC.

The V gene is TRBV6-6, the J gene TRBJ1-5; 9 nucleotides match TRBD1. This CDR3 region has 13 residues. CDR1 and CDR2 from the germline V gene are MNHNY and SVGAGI (reference sequence). The V segment lost 11 bases and the J segment 6 bases; nucleotides outside the gene matches: 8. The CDR3 DNA reads as TGTGCCGCGACGGACAGGGGCGGTCAGCCCCAGCATTTT. The encoded protein is CAATDRGGQPQHF.